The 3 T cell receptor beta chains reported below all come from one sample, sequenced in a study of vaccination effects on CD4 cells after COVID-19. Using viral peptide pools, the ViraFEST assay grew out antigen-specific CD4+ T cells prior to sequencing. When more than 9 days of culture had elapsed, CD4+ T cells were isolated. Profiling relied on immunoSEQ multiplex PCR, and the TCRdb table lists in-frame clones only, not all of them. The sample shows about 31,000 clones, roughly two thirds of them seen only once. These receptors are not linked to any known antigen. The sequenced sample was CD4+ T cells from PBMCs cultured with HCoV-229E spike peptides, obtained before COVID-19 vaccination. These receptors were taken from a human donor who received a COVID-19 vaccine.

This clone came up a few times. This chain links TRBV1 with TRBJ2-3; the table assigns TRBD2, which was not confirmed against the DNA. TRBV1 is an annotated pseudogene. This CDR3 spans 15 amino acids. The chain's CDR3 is CTSSLLAGGTDTQYF. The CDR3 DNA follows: TGCACCAGCAGCCTCCTAGCGGGGGGTACAGATACGCAGTATTTT.

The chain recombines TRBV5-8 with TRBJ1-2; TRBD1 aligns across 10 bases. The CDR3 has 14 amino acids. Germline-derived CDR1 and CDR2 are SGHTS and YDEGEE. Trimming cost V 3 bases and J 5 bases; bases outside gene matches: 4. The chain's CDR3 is CASSYGTGEYGYTF. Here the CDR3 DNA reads TGTGCCAGCAGCTACGGGACAGGGGAATATGGCTACACCTTC.

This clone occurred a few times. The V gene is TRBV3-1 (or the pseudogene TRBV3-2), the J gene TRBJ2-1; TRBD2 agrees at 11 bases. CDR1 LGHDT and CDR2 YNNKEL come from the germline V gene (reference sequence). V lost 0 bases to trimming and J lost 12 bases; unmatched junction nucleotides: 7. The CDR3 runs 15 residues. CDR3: CASSQENSGRGAQFF. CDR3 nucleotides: TGTGCCAGCAGCCAAGAAAATAGCGGGAGGGGTGCGCAGTTCTTC.